The clone carrying this T cell receptor (beta chain) was observed at least ten times. Its antigen is unidentified. This sample was taken from a study of T cells in Graves' hyperthyroidism and ophthalmopathy. Study-level points and caveats: The model made its ophthalmopathy prediction, and onset followed a median around six months later. The majority of expanded thyroid clonotypes above 0.001 also appeared in blood.

Patients with uncontrolled infections, other autoimmune diseases, pregnancy or lactation were excluded. This CDR3 contains 11 residues. Germline CDR1 and CDR2: LGHDT and YNNKEL (reference sequence). Deletions cut 6 bases from V and 12 bases from J, with 12 bases between. Amplified TCR beta CDR3 regions derived from RNA transcripts. The HTBI primer set served for first-round RT-PCR of the TCR CDR3. In TCRdb, the multiplex PCR reads were re-called with MiXCR into one record per CDR3 protein. The sample carries about 710,000 distinct CDR3 sequences, 15% to 20% recorded once. Material for sequencing was blood. The rearrangement joins TRBV3-1 to TRBJ1-5; D remains unclear. This sequence originates from a man aged 18 to 30 with Graves' hyperthyroidism. The CDR3 reads CASSRGLVQHF. The CDR3 coding sequence is TGTGCCAGCAGTCGCGGGCTGGTCCAGCATTTT.